Following are 32 T cell receptor beta chains from one sample sequenced in a study of T-cell reconstitution after alpha-beta-depleted transplantation in children. Library preparation (for TCRbeta) was performed with unique molecular identifiers. Via MiXCR, TCRdb re-called the PCR reads, giving one row per CDR3 protein. The sample gives hundreds of thousands of distinct CDR3 sequences, 13% of which show up once; 0.75% to 0.85% is in the top ten. Specimen: PBMCs, collected before TCRalphabeta/CD19-depleted stem cell transplant. These receptor sequences come from a girl aged 2 to 9 with congenital amegakaryocytic thrombocytopenia, due to receive a stem cell transplant.

This clonotype was recorded a few times. The J gene is TRBJ2-6, the V gene TRBV14; 8 bases are a match to TRBD1. Trimming at V came to 0 bases and at J to 1 base, leaving 5 bases not matched to a gene. Germline lookup yields CDR1 SGHDN and CDR2 FVKESK. This CDR3 spans 18 amino acids. CDR3 amino acids: CASSQETGEASGANVLTF. The CDR3 DNA reads TGTGCCAGCAGCCAAGAGACAGGGGAGGCTTCTGGGGCCAACGTCCTGACTTTC. The full variable domain, rest sourced from reference TRBV14 and TRBJ2-6, is EAGVTQFPSHSVIEKGQTVTLRCDPISGHDNLYWYRRVMGKEIKFLLHFVKESKQDESGMPNNRFLAERTGGTYSTLKVQPAELEDSGVYFCASSQETGEASGANVLTFGAGSRLTVL.

On this clonotype: A read error is possible here, since a much larger clone lies one base away. The chain couples TRBV4-2 to TRBJ1-1; weak D call: TRBD1 (5 bases). CDR1 is LGHNA and CDR2 is YNFKEQ in the germline V gene. The CDR3 extends over 14 amino acids. The DNA for the CDR3 is TGTGCCAGCAGCCAAGAGGGGTTGGACACTGAAGCTTCCTTT. Protein: CASSQEGLDTEASF.

Many counts were recorded for this clonotype. The V and J genes are TRBV29-1 and TRBJ2-7; no definite D call. This CDR3 region has 12 residues. CDR1 and CDR2 from the germline V gene are SQVTM and ANQGSEA. V was cut by 4 bases and J by 0 bases, with 7 bases left in between. CDR3 in amino acids: CSVARFSYEQYF. CDR3 in DNA: TGCAGCGTTGCCAGGTTCTCCTACGAGCAGTACTTC.

The V and J genes are TRBV20-1 and TRBJ2-4; D is unresolved. The V and J ends lost 3 bases and 0 bases respectively, with 12 bases between them. The CDR3 has 15 amino acids. Germline CDR1 DFQATT, CDR2 SNEGSKA (reference sequence). As DNA, the CDR3 is TGCAGTGCTAGGCGACTGAAACTAGCCAAAAACATTCAGTACTTC. It specifies CSARRLKLAKNIQYF.

This clonotype was picked up many times. The chain couples TRBV9 to TRBJ2-3; D unresolved. Per the germline V gene, CDR1 is SGDLS and CDR2 is YYNGEE. This CDR3 has 14 residues. Trimming pared 0 bases from V and 3 bases from J, leaving 8 bases between. This chain's CDR3 is CASSVAGLTDTQYF. In nucleotides, the CDR3 is TGTGCCAGCAGCGTAGCGGGTCTTACAGATACGCAGTATTTT.

The rearrangement links TRBV7-8 to TRBJ2-2; 9 nucleotides align to TRBD2. This CDR3 is 16 amino acids long. J gave up 3 bases and V 5 bases, and 7 bases lay outside the gene matches. Looked up from germline, CDR1 is SGHVS and CDR2 is FQNEAQ. CDR3 in DNA: TGTGCCAGCAGCATTAGCGGGAGCGCCGACACCGGGGAGCTGTTTTTT. It codes for CASSISGSADTGELFF.

This clonotype was detected a few times. This chain links TRBV7-6 with TRBJ2-2; D could derive from TRBD1 or TRBD2 (5 bases each). The ends were cut back, 1 base at V and 6 bases at J, with 9 bases in the middle. CDR3 size: 14 residues. The V gene's germline CDR1 is SGHVS and CDR2 FNYEAQ. CDR3: CASSLVGTPGELFF. The CDR3, as DNA: TGTGCCAGCAGCTTAGTGGGGACCCCCGGGGAGCTGTTTTTT.

This clonotype was counted between two and nine times. The chain employs TRBV7-9 and TRBJ2-4, with D perhaps matching TRBD2 (6 bases). Germline V gene data show CDR1 as SEHNR and CDR2 as FQNEAQ (reference sequence). The CDR3 has 16 residues. V was pared by 5 bases and J by 8 bases, with 22 bases between. CDR3 sequence (DNA): TGTGCCAGCAGCCGGATTAGTTCGGTGCCGGGGGACATTCAGTACTTC. Residues: CASSRISSVPGDIQYF.

This clonotype was picked up a small number of times. V usage is TRBV5-1 and J usage is TRBJ2-1, with no clear D. Germline loops: CDR1 SGHRS, CDR2 YFSETQ. The CDR3 is made up of 14 amino acids. Between the trimmed V and J ends, which lost 0 bases and 6 bases, there was a span of 10 bases. CDR3 in DNA: TGCGCCAGCAGCTTGGCGGTCATCCCCAATGAGCAGTTCTTC. Encoded protein: CASSLAVIPNEQFF. Variable domain in full (rest from reference TRBV5-1 and TRBJ2-1): KAGVTQTPRYLIKTRGQQVTLSCSPISGHRSVSWYQQTPGQGLQFLFEYFSETQRNKGNFPGRFSGRQFSNSRSEMNVSTLELGDSALYLCASSLAVIPNEQFFGPGTRLTVL.

The chain uses TRBV12-3 or TRBV12-4 and TRBJ2-4; D not resolved. V gave up 3 bases and J gave up 7 bases, with 16 bases separating them. The CDR3 is 15 amino acids. CDR3 sequence reads: CASSFSVGSANIQYF. In DNA form, the CDR3 reads TGTGCCAGCAGTTTTTCTGTGGGGTCAGCGAACATTCAGTACTTC.

The CDR3 sequence is CASSFLAGVRADTQYF. The CDR3 DNA sequence: TGCGCCAGCAGCTTCCTAGCGGGAGTTAGGGCAGATACGCAGTATTTT. The gene calls are TRBV5-1 and TRBJ2-3; TRBD2 matches at 10 bases. The CDR3 runs to 16 residues. V trimming: 2 bases; J trimming: 4 bases; junction bases outside the gene matches: 7. Germline CDR1 is SGHRS and CDR2 is YFSETQ.

This clonotype was detected ten times or more. The genes are TRBV6-5 and TRBJ2-3; no clear D gene. Trimming shortened V by 4 bases and J by 3 bases, and 23 bases separated the two germline ends. Germline lookup yields CDR1 MNHEY and CDR2 SVGAGI. The CDR3 sequence is 18 residues long. The CDR3 DNA reads TGTGCCAGCAGTTCTTTATGGCCGGTCTCAACTGAAACAGATACGCAGTATTTT. Translation gives CASSSLWPVSTETDTQYF.

This clonotype was observed at least ten times. This chain connects TRBV9 to TRBJ1-3; D is unresolved. Germline V gene data show CDR1 as SGDLS and CDR2 as YYNGEE. Trimming stripped 0 bases from V and 0 bases from J, with 4 bases between. This CDR3 region has 14 residues. CDR3 region: CASSVAHSGNTIYF. In DNA form, the CDR3 reads TGTGCCAGCAGCGTAGCCCACTCTGGAAACACCATATATTTT.

At least ten counts were recorded for this clonotype. The chain has TRBV10-3 and TRBJ1-1; D is possibly TRBD1 (5 bases). The CDR3 totals 15 residues. Trimming removed 8 bases at V and 2 bases at J, with 18 bases between. Germline V gene data show CDR1 as ENHRY and CDR2 as SYGVKD. CDR3 nucleotide sequence: TGTGCCATCCATACCCCGGGACCCCCCAACACTGAAGCTTTCTTT. Encoded protein: CAIHTPGPPNTEAFF.

In DNA form, the CDR3 reads TGCGCCAGCAGTGAGTCGAATAAGGAGCAGTACTTC. This translates into CASSESNKEQYF. The chain uses TRBV10-1 and TRBJ2-7; the D is unclear. In germline, CDR1 is WNHNN, CDR2 SYGVQD (reference sequence). The V gene lost 0 bases and the J gene lost 7 bases, with 7 bases spanning the gap. The CDR3 length is 12 residues.

This clonotype has a count of ten or more. The genes are TRBV5-1 and TRBJ2-7; D is unresolved. The CDR3 length is 15 residues. Germline CDR1 reads SGHRS; CDR2 reads YFSETQ. The ends were cut back, 3 bases at V and 5 bases at J, with 18 bases in the middle. The CDR3 reads CASSSRLETLNEQYF. As DNA, the CDR3 is TGCGCCAGCAGCTCAAGACTGGAGACCTTGAACGAGCAGTACTTC.

The rearrangement links TRBV25-1 to TRBJ2-7; tentative D call: TRBD1 (5 bases). Germline CDR1 is MGHDK and CDR2 is SYGVNS. The V and J ends lost 3 bases and 0 bases respectively, with 15 bases between them. CDR3 length: 16 amino acids. The CDR3 DNA is TGTGCCAGCAGTGAGTCCCCCATAGGGGCCTCCTACGAGCAGTACTTC. Its translation is CASSESPIGASYEQYF.

This clonotype was picked up a small number of times. CDR3 nucleotides: TGCGCCAGCAGCTTGGGACAGGGGCTCAGAACTGAAGCTTTCTTT. Protein product: CASSLGQGLRTEAFF. This sequence joins TRBV5-1 and TRBJ1-1, with 8 positions matching TRBD1. The CDR3 covers 15 residues. Germline V gene lookup returns CDR1 SGHRS and CDR2 YFSETQ. V lost 0 bases to trimming and J lost 5 bases; unmatched junction nucleotides: 6.

This clonotype was counted between two and nine times. The chain carries TRBV9 and TRBJ1-1; no definite D call. V gave up 0 bases and J gave up 11 bases, with 14 bases separating them. The CDR3 has 13 amino acids. Germline V gene lookup returns CDR1 SGDLS and CDR2 YYNGEE. The CDR3 spells CASSVVGRDKAFF. The CDR3 DNA reads as TGTGCCAGCAGCGTAGTGGGCCGAGACAAGGCTTTCTTT. The full variable domain, with the rest looked up from reference TRBV9 and TRBJ1-1, is DSGVTQTPKHLITATGQRVTLRCSPRSGDLSVYWYQQSLDQGLQFLIQYYNGEERAKGNILERFSAQQFPDLHSELNLSSLELGDSALYFCASSVVGRDKAFFGQGTRLTVV.

This clonotype has just a few counts. This chain connects TRBV14 to TRBJ2-7; D may correspond to TRBD1 or TRBD2 (5 bases each). CDR3 length: 13 amino acids. Germline values: CDR1 SGHDN, CDR2 FVKESK. V lost 2 bases and J 6 bases, leaving 11 bases between the germline ends. CDR3 nucleotide sequence: TGTGCCAGCAGCCAAACTAGGGGCGTCGAGCAGTACTTC. Its translation: CASSQTRGVEQYF.

In this sample, this clonotype turned up many times. This rearrangement joins TRBV9 to TRBJ2-2; tentatively, D is TRBD2 (5 bases). The V and J ends lost 4 bases and 3 bases respectively, with 16 bases between them. Per the germline V gene, CDR1 is SGDLS and CDR2 is YYNGEE. The CDR3 has 16 amino acids. The CDR3 coding sequence is TGTGCCAGCAGCAGCCGGGAACTCCATTACACCGGGGAGCTGTTTTTT. Its translation: CASSSRELHYTGELFF. Based on the CDR3 plus reference TRBV9 and TRBJ2-2, the full variable domain is DSGVTQTPKHLITATGQRVTLRCSPRSGDLSVYWYQQSLDQGLQFLIQYYNGEERAKGNILERFSAQQFPDLHSELNLSSLELGDSALYFCASSSRELHYTGELFFGEGSRLTVL.

The chain carries TRBV10-3 and TRBJ1-1; D perhaps matches TRBD1 (6 bases). The CDR3 is made up of 13 amino acids. V lost 5 bases and J lost 3, with 10 bases in between. CDR1 is ENHRY and CDR2 is SYGVKD in the germline V gene. As DNA, the CDR3 is TGTGCCATCAGTCAGGGGTCGGACACTGAAGCTTTCTTT. It codes for CAISQGSDTEAFF.

This clonotype was observed many times. The J gene is TRBJ2-7, the V gene TRBV29-1; D is undetermined. The CDR3 totals 11 residues. Germline V gene sequence: CDR1 SQVTM, CDR2 ANQGSEA. V was pared by 4 bases and J by 3 bases, with 7 bases between. The CDR3 region is CSVVGSYEQYF. The CDR3 DNA sequence: TGCAGCGTTGTGGGCAGCTACGAGCAGTACTTC.

This clonotype was counted only a few times. The chain joins TRBV10-3 to TRBJ2-5; the match to TRBD2 covers 9 bases. Germline V CDR1 and CDR2: ENHRY, SYGVKD. V lost 6 bases, J lost 3 bases, and 14 bases stayed unmatched. This CDR3 has 17 residues. The CDR3 is CAIRGTGVAGVEETQYF. CDR3 coding DNA: TGTGCCATCAGGGGAACTGGGGTAGCGGGAGTGGAAGAGACCCAGTACTTC.

The J gene is TRBJ2-3, the V gene TRBV20-1, with 8 bases aligning to TRBD2. CDR3 length: 14 residues. The germline gives CDR1 DFQATT, CDR2 SNEGSKA (reference sequence). Unmatched junction bases numbered 4, after V lost 3 bases and J lost 2 bases. CDR3 amino acids: CSASRGGNTDTQYF. DNA of the CDR3: TGCAGTGCTAGTCGCGGGGGGAACACAGATACGCAGTATTTT.

This clonotype was seen more than once but under ten times. This chain connects TRBV20-1 to TRBJ2-7, with 8 bases aligning to TRBD2. This CDR3 has 15 residues. Germline lookup yields CDR1 DFQATT and CDR2 SNEGSKA (reference sequence). V lost 2 bases to trimming and J lost 0 bases; unmatched junction nucleotides: 6. In nucleotides, the CDR3 is TGCAGTGCTAGACCGGGGGGGACAAGCTCCTACGAGCAGTACTTC. Translated, it gives CSARPGGTSSYEQYF.

Remarks on this clonotype: An end of the junction differs from the germline gene, which may be a read error. This sequence joins TRBV7-2 and TRBJ2-7; D unresolved. This CDR3 comprises 14 residues. Germline loops: CDR1 SGHTA, CDR2 FQGNSA. DNA for the CDR3: TGTGCCAGCAGCCCTAGACCGGGCCCCTACGGGCAGTACTTC. Its translation: CASSPRPGPYGQYF.

CDR3 in amino acids: CASSQGNGKSRSGTQYF. The CDR3 coding sequence is TGCGCCAGCAGCCAAGGGAACGGGAAGTCCCGTTCGGGGACCCAGTACTTC. The V and J genes are TRBV4-1 and TRBJ2-5; D possibly corresponds to TRBD2 (5 bases). This CDR3 has 17 amino acids. V was pared by 1 base and J by 7 bases, with 22 bases between. Germline V gives CDR1 MGHRA, CDR2 YSYEKL.

The chain combines TRBV7-3 with TRBJ2-1, with TRBD2 identical over 15 bases. CDR3 length: 18 residues. V was clipped by 5 bases and J by 7 bases; unmatched bases: 12. CDR1 and CDR2 (germline): SGHTA, FQGTGA. As DNA, the CDR3 is TGTGCCAGCAGCCCCGGACTAGCGGGAGGGCCTGCGTTAAATGAGCAGTTCTTC. Its translation: CASSPGLAGGPALNEQFF.

J is TRBJ2-2 and V is TRBV6-5, with D unclear. Germline CDR1 is MNHEY and CDR2 is SVGAGI. Trimming took off 10 bases at V and 5 bases at J, with 11 bases between the two ends. The CDR3 has 12 amino acids. CDR3 amino acids: CATRRWTGELFF. CDR3 nucleotides: TGTGCCACCAGACGGTGGACCGGGGAGCTGTTTTTT.

V is TRBV18 and J is TRBJ2-5, with D possibly being TRBD1 (5 bases). This CDR3 comprises 13 residues. V was shortened by 3 bases and J by 6 bases, with 11 bases between the two germline ends. Germline-derived CDR1 and CDR2 are KGHSH and LQKENI. The CDR3 nucleotides read TGTGCCAGCTCACCGGGGCTAGAGAAGACCCAGTACTTC. It is translated as CASSPGLEKTQYF.

This clonotype was counted only a few times. This rearrangement joins TRBV20-1 to TRBJ2-7, with D possibly TRBD2 on 5 matching bases. The germline gives CDR1 DFQATT, CDR2 SNEGSKA (reference sequence). Trimming took off 7 bases at V and 7 bases at J, with 20 bases between the two ends. The CDR3 has 13 residues. CDR3 residues: CSVKEGAVREQYF. In nucleotides, the CDR3 is TGCAGTGTTAAAGAGGGAGCTGTGCGGGAGCAGTACTTC.